Presented here are 6 T cell receptor beta chains from one specimen sequenced in a study of cytomegalovirus exposure and HLA in healthy donors. Sequencing was performed with immunoSEQ multiplex PCR; in TCRdb, only in-frame clones are kept and a portion is missing. The sample has about 160,000 clones, less than 90% seen once; the top ten hold 2% to 2.5%. The sequencing sample was made of PBMCs. The receptors derive from a woman between 18 and 30 years old in good health and CMV-seronegative.

CDR3 amino acids: CATRKGGSTSGRVQETQYF. The CDR3 DNA is TGTGCCACCAGAAAGGGCGGTAGTACTAGCGGGAGAGTCCAAGAGACCCAGTACTTC. V gene TRBV15 combines with J gene TRBJ2-5; TRBD2 matches at 11 bases. J gave up 1 base and V 6 bases, and 16 bases lay outside the gene matches. Germline V CDR1 and CDR2: LNHNV, YYDKDF (reference sequence). The CDR3 consists of 19 residues. Complete variable domain (other parts from reference TRBV15 and TRBJ2-5): DAMVIQNPRYQVTQFGKPVTLSCSQTLNHNVMYWYQQKSSQAPKLLFHYYDKDFNNEADTPDNFQSRRPNTSFCFLDIRSPGLGDTAMYLCATRKGGSTSGRVQETQYFGPGTRLLVL.

The chain links TRBV28 to TRBJ1-2, with D possibly TRBD1 on 5 matching bases. The germline V gene encodes CDR1 MDHEN and CDR2 SYDVKM. V lost 5 bases and J 8 bases, leaving 9 bases between the germline ends. The CDR3 loop spans 11 amino acids. CDR3 protein: CASSIQGGYTF. As DNA, the CDR3 is TGTGCCAGCAGTATCCAGGGAGGCTACACCTTC.

The chain combines TRBV5-3 with TRBJ1-3; tentative D call: TRBD1 (6 bases). TRBV5-3 belongs to the ORF category, with a function that is uncertain. V was shortened by 6 bases and J by 0 bases, with 13 bases between the two germline ends. The CDR3 loop spans 15 amino acids. This CDR3 is CARIGRTASGNTIYF. CDR3 DNA: TGTGCCAGAATCGGTCGGACAGCCTCTGGAAACACCATATATTTT.

V is TRBV9 and J is TRBJ1-1; no reliable D call. V was pared by 1 base and J by 4 bases, with 8 bases between. Germline assignment: CDR1 SGDLS and CDR2 YYNGEE. CDR3 length: 13 residues. The CDR3 loop is CASSVHPSTEAFF. The CDR3 DNA reads TGTGCCAGCAGCGTACATCCTAGCACTGAAGCTTTCTTT.

The CDR3 region has the DNA TGTGCGGGCGAGCGGGAGCGAGGAGAAAAACTGTTTTTT. Translation: CAGERERGEKLFF. The chain couples TRBV2 to TRBJ1-4; D is unresolved. The CDR3 has 13 residues. Germline assignment: CDR1 SNHLY and CDR2 FYNNEI. The full variable domain, completed using reference TRBV2 and TRBJ1-4, is EPEVTQTPSHQVTQMGQEVILRCVPISNHLYFYWYRQILGQKVEFLVSFYNNEISEKSEIFDDQFSVERPDGSNFTLKIRSTKLEDSAMYFCAGERERGEKLFFGSGTQLSVL.

The V call is TRBV5-4, the J call TRBJ2-5, with TRBD2 matching over 12 bases. CDR1 is SGHNT and CDR2 is YYREEE in the germline V gene (reference sequence). V lost 3 bases, J lost 5 bases, and 14 bases stayed unmatched. The CDR3 spans 18 residues. The CDR3 here is CASSSALTSGRGKETQYF. In DNA, the CDR3 is TGTGCCAGCAGCTCCGCCTTGACTAGCGGGAGAGGGAAGGAGACCCAGTACTTC.